Presented here are 14 T cell receptor beta chains from one specimen sequenced in a study of OX40 agonist ivuxolimab in advanced cancers. The table came from immunoSEQ multiplex PCR; TCRdb's copy has only in-frame clones and leaves some out. The data contain under 100,000 clones, more than 70% of them seen just once; the ten biggest clones take up 2.4%. The sample in question was CD4+ or CD8+ T cells sorted from blood, obtained in a trial of the OX40 agonist ivuxolimab. All receptors come from an adult with an advanced solid tumor such as melanoma, head and neck, liver or kidney cancer.

This clone is a singleton in its sample. The rearrangement links TRBV7-9 to TRBJ1-4; possible D gene TRBD1, 5 bases. Trimming removed 1 base from V and 9 bases from J, with 9 bases in between. CDR1 and CDR2 from the germline V gene are SEHNR and FQNEAQ (reference sequence). The CDR3 spans 13 residues. The CDR3 reads CASSLVLGQKLFF. The CDR3 nucleotides read TGTGCCAGCAGCTTAGTATTGGGGCAAAAACTGTTTTTT.

This clone was recorded a few times. This rearrangement joins TRBV27 to TRBJ2-1, with 7 bases that match TRBD1. V shed 0 bases, J shed 4 bases, and the junction held 12 bases outside the gene matches. This CDR3 has 18 residues. Germline loops: CDR1 MNHEY, CDR2 SMNVEV (reference sequence). In DNA, the CDR3 is TGTGCCAGCAGTTTATCGAGCTTTAGTACAGGGGTGTACAATGAGCAGTTCTTC. This sequence encodes CASSLSSFSTGVYNEQFF.

The CDR3 DNA reads TGTGCCAGCAGCTTGGTAAGGGGGCTCCAAGAGACCCAGTACTTC. Translated: CASSLVRGLQETQYF. V is TRBV5-6 and J is TRBJ2-5, with TRBD1 matching 7 bases. CDR3 length: 15 residues. Germline loops: CDR1 SGHDT, CDR2 YYEEEE. The J segment lost 1 base and the V segment lost 0 bases, leaving 3 bases of the junction unmatched.

The CDR3 loop reads CASSVGPQGANEKLFF. The CDR3 DNA reads as TGTGCCAGCAGCGTAGGTCCCCAGGGGGCGAATGAAAAACTGTTTTTT. The V and J genes are TRBV9 and TRBJ1-4, with 8 positions matching TRBD1. Trimming removed 0 bases from V and 5 bases from J; junction bases left unmatched: 6. Per the germline V gene, CDR1 is SGDLS and CDR2 is YYNGEE. CDR3 length: 16 residues.

The gene calls are TRBV5-4 and TRBJ2-3, with 8 bases fitting TRBD2. The CDR3 runs 17 residues. The germline CDR1 and CDR2 sequences are SGHNT and YYREEE (reference sequence). V lost 1 base and J lost 5; bases outside the gene matches: 12. The DNA of the CDR3 is TGTGCCAGCAGCTTGAAAATGTCGGGGGGGCCGCAAGATACGCAGTATTTT. It yields the protein CASSLKMSGGPQDTQYF.

The chain joins TRBV15 to TRBJ2-5; D perhaps matches TRBD1 (6 bases). CDR3 length: 15 residues. V lost 0 bases to trimming and J lost 2 bases, with 10 bases between them. Germline CDR1 is LNHNV and CDR2 is YYDKDF (reference sequence). CDR3 region: CATSRDRQGQETQYF. The CDR3 region has the DNA TGTGCCACCAGCAGAGATAGGCAGGGGCAAGAGACCCAGTACTTC.

The chain links TRBV7-8 to TRBJ1-5; 7 nucleotides agree with TRBD1. The CDR3 has 16 amino acids. Trimming took 0 bases from V and 6 from J; bases not matched to a gene: 8. Germline CDR1 SGHVS, CDR2 FQNEAQ. In nucleotides, the CDR3 is TGTGCCAGCAGCTTAGCGGTAGACAGGGAGGGTCAGCCCCAGCATTTT. It specifies CASSLAVDREGQPQHF.

As for this clone: At one boundary the junction diverges from the germline segment, which might be a read error. The chain joins TRBV7-7 to TRBJ1-6; D possibly corresponds to TRBD1 (5 bases). Per the germline V gene, CDR1 is SSHAT and CDR2 is FNYEAQ (reference sequence). There are 13 residues in the CDR3. In nucleotides, the CDR3 is TGTGCTAGCAGCTTTAGACAGCAATCACCCCTCCACTTT. As protein: CASSFRQQSPLHF. Using reference TRBV7-7 and TRBJ1-6 for the parts outside the CDR3, the full variable domain is GAGVSQSPRYKVTKRGQDVTLRCDPISSHATLYWYQQALGQGPEFLTYFNYEAQPDKSGLPSDRFSAERPEGSISTLTIQRTEQRDSAMYRCASSFRQQSPLHFGNGTRLTVT.

The V and J genes are TRBV6-1 and TRBJ1-1, with D unresolved. Germline CDR1 MNHNS, CDR2 SASEGT. Deletions cut 7 bases from V and 0 bases from J, with 12 bases between. CDR3 length: 14 residues. The chain's CDR3 is CASKTREMNTEAFF. The DNA for the CDR3 is TGTGCCAGCAAGACACGTGAAATGAACACTGAAGCTTTCTTT.

J is TRBJ1-5 and V is TRBV6-6, with 9 bases matching TRBD1. Germline V gene lookup returns CDR1 MNHNY and CDR2 SVGAGI (reference sequence). The CDR3 totals 15 residues. The trim removed 8 bases at V and 4 bases at J, leaving 9 bases unmatched. CDR3 residues: CASDDEGQGNQPQHF. The DNA for the CDR3 is TGTGCCAGCGACGATGAGGGACAGGGAAATCAGCCCCAGCATTTT.

V is TRBV19 and J is TRBJ1-1; 7 nucleotides agree with TRBD1. This CDR3 is 14 amino acids long. With 1 base clipped from V and 3 bases from J, the junction kept 2 bases outside the gene matches. Germline values: CDR1 LNHDA, CDR2 SQIVND (reference sequence). The CDR3 DNA is TGTGCCAGTAGTATAGGGGGACAGTACACTGAAGCTTTCTTT. It specifies CASSIGGQYTEAFF.

The V call is TRBV7-2, the J call TRBJ2-2; D remains unclear. This CDR3 is built from 17 residues. Trimming stripped 5 bases from V and 4 bases from J, with 20 bases between. Germline V gene lookup returns CDR1 SGHTA and CDR2 FQGNSA. As DNA, the CDR3 is TGTGCCAGCAGCCTTCAGTCCTGGGTACAAGGCACCGGGGAGCTGTTTTTT. Amino acids: CASSLQSWVQGTGELFF.

The chain links TRBV10-3 to TRBJ1-3; D is ambiguous. Trimming shortened V by 6 bases and J by 0 bases, and 12 bases separated the two germline ends. This CDR3 has 15 amino acids. Germline V CDR1 and CDR2: ENHRY, SYGVKD. DNA of the CDR3: TGTGCCATCAGCCAGTCGCAAATCTCTGGAAACACCATATATTTT. Translating gives CAISQSQISGNTIYF.

This clone appeared once. The rearrangement uses TRBV28 and TRBJ2-5; D is possibly TRBD1 or TRBD2 (7 bases each). Judging by the DNA end, TRBJ2-7 fits better; the J call may be wrong. Germline loops: CDR1 MDHEN, CDR2 SYDVKM. This CDR3 is built from 15 residues. This CDR3 reads CASRTGGQSTYEQYF. CDR3 bases: TGTGCCAGCAGGACGGGGGGACAGTCGACCTACGAGCAGTACTTC.